These 23 T cell receptor beta chains were all obtained from the same sample, sequenced in a study of blood T cells in healthy people across ages. PCR was performed a second time for about 7 to 12 cycles using a sample-barcoded 5' primer and a J-beta primer mix. TCRdb fed the 5' RACE reads into MiXCR, producing one record per CDR3 protein. The sample shows some 320,000 distinct CDR3 sequences, roughly 27% of them seen only once. Sequences were obtained from blood. The source is a woman aged 70-85 years in good health.

V and J are TRBV5-5 and TRBJ2-7; D is perhaps TRBD2 (6 bases). The end of the DNA fits TRBJ2-1 better, so the J call may be wrong. CDR3 length: 14 amino acids. Germline V gene data show CDR1 as SGHKS and CDR2 as YYEKEE (reference sequence). CDR3 residues: CASSSWGEAYEQFF. For the CDR3, the DNA is TGTGCCAGCAGCTCATGGGGGGAGGCCTACGAGCAGTTCTTC.

V and J are TRBV24-1 and TRBJ2-1; 14 bases are shared with TRBD2. CDR3 length: 17 residues. Germline-derived CDR1 and CDR2 are KGHDR and SFDVKD. V shed 4 bases, J shed 2 bases, and the junction held 3 bases outside the gene matches. The CDR3 sequence is CATSDSGLAGAYNEQFF. The DNA of the CDR3 is TGTGCCACCAGTGACTCGGGACTAGCGGGAGCCTACAATGAGCAGTTCTTC.

Ten or more counts support this clonotype. V gene TRBV14 combines with J gene TRBJ1-4; D unclear. Germline values: CDR1 SGHDN, CDR2 FVKESK. V was shortened by 2 bases and J by 8 bases, with 3 bases between the two germline ends. The CDR3 sequence is 11 residues long. The DNA of the CDR3 is TGTGCCAGCAGCCAATTCGAAAAACTGTTTTTT. Protein sequence: CASSQFEKLFF.

This clonotype appeared once. The CDR3 coding sequence is TGTGCCAGCAGCGCTACCCCTTGGACAGATCTCTATGGCTACACCTTC. Translating it yields CASSATPWTDLYGYTF. The V and J genes are TRBV7-2 and TRBJ1-2, with TRBD1 as a possible D gene (6 bases). V was trimmed by 5 bases and J by 4 bases, leaving 20 bases between them. CDR1 and CDR2 (germline): SGHTA, FQGNSA. The CDR3 covers 16 residues.

Notes on this clonotype: The junction does not match germline at one end; this may be a read error. The chain has TRBV10-3 and TRBJ1-5, with D possibly matching TRBD1 (6 bases). Germline CDR1 and CDR2: ENHRY and SYGVKD. CDR3 size: 18 residues. The CDR3 nucleotides read TGTGCCGTCAGTGAGTGGTCCAGGGGCCTGTATAGCAATCAGCCCCAGCATTTT. It specifies CAVSEWSRGLYSNQPQHF.

V is TRBV18 and J is TRBJ1-1, with 9 bases lining up with TRBD1. The CDR3 is 15 amino acids. In germline, CDR1 is KGHSH, CDR2 LQKENI. V shed 6 bases, J shed 6 bases, and the junction held 11 bases outside the gene matches. In DNA form, the CDR3 reads TGTGCCAGCTCCCGGGGACAGGGCGGTTACGCTGAAGCTTTCTTT. The encoded protein is CASSRGQGGYAEAFF.

This clonotype was counted only a few times. The rearrangement links TRBV5-1 to TRBJ2-7; maybe TRBD2 (6 bases). The CDR3 is 14 amino acids. From germline, CDR1 is SGHRS and CDR2 YFSETQ. V gave up 4 bases and J gave up 6 bases, with 17 bases separating them. CDR3 protein: CASSNAGTAREQYF. CDR3 DNA sequence: TGCGCCAGCAGCAATGCCGGGACTGCCCGCGAGCAGTACTTC.

The chain links TRBV10-3 to TRBJ2-7; D unclear. Germline V gene data show CDR1 as ENHRY and CDR2 as SYGVKD. V was shortened by 3 bases and J by 2 bases, with 14 bases between the two germline ends. The CDR3 is made up of 15 amino acids. The chain's CDR3 is CAISELAIPPYEQYF. In nucleotides, the CDR3 is TGTGCCATCAGTGAACTGGCGATTCCCCCCTACGAGCAGTACTTC.

This clonotype was recorded a few times. The J gene is TRBJ1-5, the V gene TRBV10-3; D may be TRBD1 (6 bases). CDR3 size: 14 residues. With 5 bases removed from V and 1 base from J, the gap between germline ends came to 9 bases. Germline loops: CDR1 ENHRY, CDR2 SYGVKD. CDR3 nucleotides: TGTGCCATCAGTCGGCAGGGGAGCAATCAGCCCCAGCATTTT. It is translated as CAISRQGSNQPQHF.

This clonotype was observed a few times. V usage is TRBV19 and J usage is TRBJ2-1; possibly TRBD2 for D (5 bases). The CDR3 covers 12 residues. The V end lost 6 bases, the J end lost 9 bases, and 12 bases lay between the germline ends. Per the germline V gene, CDR1 is LNHDA and CDR2 is SQIVND (reference sequence). The CDR3 loop is CASSMPSGEQFF. The CDR3, as DNA: TGTGCCAGTAGCATGCCCAGCGGTGAGCAGTTCTTC.

In its sample, this clonotype was seen many times. J is TRBJ1-1 and V is TRBV6-6; D is ambiguous. The CDR3 runs to 11 residues. Germline-derived CDR1 and CDR2 are MNHNY and SVGAGI (reference sequence). Trimming removed 8 bases from V and 2 bases from J, with 6 bases in between. The CDR3 loop reads CASEGNTEAFF. The CDR3 DNA sequence: TGTGCCAGCGAGGGTAACACTGAAGCTTTCTTT.

The J gene is TRBJ2-7, the V gene TRBV7-9, with 14 bases lining up with TRBD2. CDR3 size: 15 residues. With V trimmed by 6 bases and J by 3 bases, 4 bases remained unmatched. The V gene's germline CDR1 is SEHNR and CDR2 FQNEAQ (reference sequence). CDR3 in DNA: TGTGCCAGCAGACCCGGGACTAGCGGGAGCTACGAGCAGTACTTC. It specifies CASRPGTSGSYEQYF.

The V and J genes are TRBV9 and TRBJ2-1; 9 bases line up with TRBD2. With V trimmed by 3 bases and J by 7 bases, 5 bases remained unmatched. Germline V gene lookup returns CDR1 SGDLS and CDR2 YYNGEE. This CDR3 has 14 amino acids. Here the CDR3 reads CASSGLADWNEQFF. The CDR3 DNA is TGTGCCAGCAGCGGACTAGCGGACTGGAATGAGCAGTTCTTC.

In this sample, this clonotype turned up a few times. The J gene is TRBJ1-2, the V gene TRBV18, with D hard to call. The germline V gene has CDR1 KGHSH and CDR2 LQKENI. V was clipped by 2 bases and J by 1 base, with 8 bases between them. CDR3 size: 14 residues. The CDR3 sequence is CASSPKGNNYGYTF. CDR3 in DNA: TGTGCCAGCTCACCAAAGGGAAATAACTATGGCTACACCTTC.

This rearrangement joins TRBV5-1 to TRBJ2-3; 8 nucleotides agree with TRBD2. The germline CDR1 and CDR2 sequences are SGHRS and YFSETQ. The V and J ends lost 3 bases and 4 bases, in that order; junction bases with no gene match: 4. The CDR3 has 14 amino acids. The CDR3 sequence: CASSSSTSADTQYF. The DNA of the CDR3 is TGCGCCAGCAGCTCGTCGACTAGCGCAGATACGCAGTATTTT.

The chain has TRBV20-1 and TRBJ2-3, with D possibly being TRBD2 (6 bases). The CDR3 covers 13 residues. Germline values: CDR1 DFQATT, CDR2 SNEGSKA (reference sequence). Trimming cost V 3 bases and J 2 bases, with 9 bases left between them. The CDR3 reads CSASRDFTDTQYF. The DNA for the CDR3 is TGCAGTGCTAGCCGGGACTTCACAGATACGCAGTATTTT.

This chain connects TRBV4-3 to TRBJ2-7, with D maybe TRBD2 (5 bases). The V end was cut by 0 bases, the J end by 4 bases, with 13 bases between. There are 15 residues in the CDR3. Germline CDR1 and CDR2: LGHNA and YSLEER. The CDR3 is CASSQEGGLGYEQYF. Here the CDR3 DNA reads TGCGCCAGCAGCCAAGAAGGAGGCCTCGGGTACGAGCAGTACTTC.

On this clonotype: Mismatch with germline at one junction end may stem from a read error. The chain carries TRBV5-1 and TRBJ2-3; D unclear. This CDR3 comprises 16 residues. Germline V lookup: CDR1 SGHRS, CDR2 YFSETQ. The CDR3 nucleotides are TGCGCCTGCAGCGCCTCAAAAACAACTAGCACAGATACGCAGTATTTT. It is translated as CACSASKTTSTDTQYF.

The gene calls are TRBV9 and TRBJ2-7, with D possibly called TRBD1 or TRBD2 (5 bases each). V lost 4 bases to trimming and J lost 2 bases, with 13 bases between them. The CDR3 is 14 residues long. Germline-derived CDR1 and CDR2 are SGDLS and YYNGEE. CDR3 loop: CASSPRGRAYEQYF. The CDR3 DNA is TGTGCCAGCAGCCCCCGGGGCAGAGCCTACGAGCAGTACTTC. The full variable domain, completed using reference TRBV9 and TRBJ2-7, is DSGVTQTPKHLITATGQRVTLRCSPRSGDLSVYWYQQSLDQGLQFLIQYYNGEERAKGNILERFSAQQFPDLHSELNLSSLELGDSALYFCASSPRGRAYEQYFGPGTRLTVT.

The gene calls are TRBV6-1 and TRBJ1-6, with D uncertain. There are 16 residues in the CDR3. The ends were cut back, 4 bases at V and 1 base at J, with 11 bases in the middle. In germline, CDR1 is MNHNS, CDR2 SASEGT. The CDR3 DNA reads as TGTGCCAGCAGTGGACGGAGCGGTTCCTATAATTCACCCCTCCACTTT. It codes for CASSGRSGSYNSPLHF.

In this sample, this clonotype turned up a few times. This chain uses TRBV5-1 with TRBJ2-3, with 7 bases matching TRBD1. The CDR3 spans 14 residues. V shed 4 bases, J shed 2 bases, and the junction held 4 bases outside the gene matches. CDR1 and CDR2 (germline): SGHRS, YFSETQ. CDR3 nucleotides: TGCGCCAGCAGCCCAGGACAGGTCACAGATACGCAGTATTTT. The encoded protein is CASSPGQVTDTQYF.

The chain links TRBV5-1 to TRBJ2-4; 7 bases line up with TRBD2. The CDR3 is made up of 13 amino acids. V was clipped by 4 bases and J by 6 bases; unmatched bases: 4. CDR1 SGHRS and CDR2 YFSETQ come from the germline V gene. In DNA form, the CDR3 reads TGCGCCAGCAGCGTCGGCGGGGGAAACATTCAGTACTTC. Translation: CASSVGGGNIQYF.

About this clonotype itself: Germline and junction disagree at one end, which may indicate a read error. The CDR3 loop reads CSASDRVQSTDTQYF. CDR3 DNA sequence: TGTAGTGCTAGCGACAGGGTACAGAGCACAGATACGCAGTATTTT. The genes are TRBV20-1 and TRBJ2-3; tentatively, D is TRBD1 (7 bases). This CDR3 comprises 15 residues. Germline V gene data show CDR1 as DFQATT and CDR2 as SNEGSKA (reference sequence).